This T cell receptor (beta chain) was recorded in a study of T cell responses to AZD1222 COVID-19 vaccine. Sequenced by immunoSEQ multiplex PCR; TCRdb stores in-frame clones only, minus some. Here the sample spans about 150,000 clones, 75% to 95% being singletons. A word on this clone: The antigen is undetermined.

In germline, CDR1 is SGHDN, CDR2 FVKESK. This CDR3 contains 12 residues. V lost 5 bases, J lost 7 bases, and 8 bases lay in between. Study-level points and caveats: Distributed over spike, vaccine-associated CD4 TCRs predominated at 160-218 and 743-854. Spike-specific TCR breadth and depth were elevated following two AZD1222 doses. Baseline seropositives among AZD1222 recipients totaled only five or six. The donor cohort was predominantly white British with a female majority, and clonal diversity may have been underestimated.

The specimen was peripheral blood, collected on day 0 of AZD1222 vaccination. The J gene is TRBJ1-4, the V gene TRBV14; perhaps TRBD1 as D (6 bases). This clonotype was obtained from an adult in good health. The CDR3 DNA reads as TGTGCCAGCAGCTTCAGGGGTGAAAAACTGTTTTTT. Its translation is CASSFRGEKLFF.